This T cell receptor (beta chain) is from a study of OX40 agonist ivuxolimab in advanced cancers. About the research overall: Partial responses were recorded for three patients, including one with hepatocellular carcinoma and two with cutaneous melanoma.

Prior autoimmune disease or systemic immunosuppression barred patients. Profiled with immunoSEQ multiplex PCR; TCRdb holds only in-frame clones, not every one. The sample contains 56,000 or so clones, about 82% of which appear only once. Study-wide points: Determination of antigen specificity was not performed for the expanded peripheral T cells.

The CDR3 covers 13 residues. V gave up 4 bases and J gave up 5 bases, with 9 bases separating them. Germline CDR1 is MNHNY and CDR2 is SVGAGI (reference sequence). With respect to this clone: Its antigen is still unknown.

The sequencing used CD4+ or CD8+ T cells sorted from blood, collected in a trial of the OX40 agonist ivuxolimab. J is TRBJ1-3 and V is TRBV6-6; D unclear. The source is an adult with an advanced solid tumor such as melanoma, head and neck, liver or kidney cancer. In nucleotides, the CDR3 is TGTGCCAGCAGTTCAAACGGGAGAAACACCATATATTTT. This gives the protein CASSSNGRNTIYF.